This T cell receptor beta chain was captured by sequencing in a study of a mutant IDH1 vaccine in newly diagnosed glioma. Study background: The sex distribution of treated patients was about 62% male and around 40% female, with a mean age of 40.4 years. Earlier treatment was radiotherapy, temozolomide, or both, with most getting both.

Study observations and caveats: It was about 93% of patients that developed vaccine-induced immune responses.

This clone was counted once. Its antigen is unknown. Stated time point: baseline, week 1 (first vaccination visit). The treatment: pre-vaccination baseline after standard-of-care therapy. Donor tumors were new WHO grade 3 or 4 IDH1-mutant, ATRX-lost astrocytomas. Measured with immunoSEQ multiplex PCR; TCRdb has only the in-frame clones, and not every one. The sample contains roughly 50,000 clones, approximately 80% of which appear only once. The clonotype originates from a man aged 18 to 29 with glioma. The specimen comprised PBMCs, sampled from a glioma patient treated with radiotherapy, temozolomide or both.

The chain's CDR3 is CASSLRDGGEAFF. The CDR3, as DNA: TGTGCCAGCAGCTTGAGAGACGGCGGCGAAGCTTTCTTT. This chain uses TRBV5-6 with TRBJ1-1; D gene uncertain. Per the germline V gene, CDR1 is SGHDT and CDR2 is YYEEEE. The V end lost 1 base, the J end lost 8 bases, and 12 bases lay between the germline ends. This CDR3 comprises 13 residues. The entire variable domain, with the rest obtained from reference TRBV5-6 and TRBJ1-1, is as follows: DAGVTQSPTHLIKTRGQQVTLRCSPKSGHDTVSWYQQALGQGPQFIFQYYEEEERQRGNFPDRFSGHQFPNYSSELNVNALLLGDSALYLCASSLRDGGEAFFGQGTRLTVV.